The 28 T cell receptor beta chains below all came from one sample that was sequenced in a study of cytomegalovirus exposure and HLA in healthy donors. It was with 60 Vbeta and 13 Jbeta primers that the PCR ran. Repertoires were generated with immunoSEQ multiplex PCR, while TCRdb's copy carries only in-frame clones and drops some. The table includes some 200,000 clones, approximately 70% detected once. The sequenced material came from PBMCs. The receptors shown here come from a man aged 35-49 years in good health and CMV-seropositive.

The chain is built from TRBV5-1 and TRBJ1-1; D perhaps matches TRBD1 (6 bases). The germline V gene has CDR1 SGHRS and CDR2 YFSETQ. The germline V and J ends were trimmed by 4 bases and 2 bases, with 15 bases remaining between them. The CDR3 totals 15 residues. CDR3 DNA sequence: TGCGCCAGCAGCCCCCGGGAGGGGACAAACACTGAAGCTTTCTTT. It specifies CASSPREGTNTEAFF.

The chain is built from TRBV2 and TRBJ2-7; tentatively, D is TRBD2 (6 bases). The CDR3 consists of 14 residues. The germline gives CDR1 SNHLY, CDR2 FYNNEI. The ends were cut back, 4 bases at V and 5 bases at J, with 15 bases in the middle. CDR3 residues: CASSVSRGRNEQYF. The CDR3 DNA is TGTGCCAGCAGTGTATCACGGGGGAGGAACGAGCAGTACTTC. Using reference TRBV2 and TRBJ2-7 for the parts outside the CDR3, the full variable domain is EPEVTQTPSHQVTQMGQEVILRCVPISNHLYFYWYRQILGQKVEFLVSFYNNEISEKSEIFDDQFSVERPDGSNFTLKIRSTKLEDSAMYFCASSVSRGRNEQYFGPGTRLTVT.

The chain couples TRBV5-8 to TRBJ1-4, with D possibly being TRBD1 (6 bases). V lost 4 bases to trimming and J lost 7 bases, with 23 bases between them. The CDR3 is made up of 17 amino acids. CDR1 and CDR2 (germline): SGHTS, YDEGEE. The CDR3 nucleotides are TGTGCCAGCAGCCCGACAGGTCCCACTGCTCGGGGTGAAAAACTGTTTTTT. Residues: CASSPTGPTARGEKLFF. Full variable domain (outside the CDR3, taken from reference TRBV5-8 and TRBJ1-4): EAGVTQSPTHLIKTRGQQATLRCSPISGHTSVYWYQQALGLGLQFLLWYDEGEERNRGNFPPRFSGRQFPNYSSELNVNALELEDSALYLCASSPTGPTARGEKLFFGSGTQLSVL.

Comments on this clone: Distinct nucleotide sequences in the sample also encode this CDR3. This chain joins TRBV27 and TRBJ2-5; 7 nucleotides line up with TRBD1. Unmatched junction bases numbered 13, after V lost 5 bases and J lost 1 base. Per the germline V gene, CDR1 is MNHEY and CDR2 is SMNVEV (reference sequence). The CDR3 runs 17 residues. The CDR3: CASSPKPPGTAQETQYF. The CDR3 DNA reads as TGTGCCAGCAGTCCTAAACCACCCGGGACAGCCCAAGAGACCCAGTACTTC.

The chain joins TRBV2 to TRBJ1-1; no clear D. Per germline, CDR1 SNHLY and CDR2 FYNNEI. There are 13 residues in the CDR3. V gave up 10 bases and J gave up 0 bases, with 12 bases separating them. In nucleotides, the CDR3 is TGTGCCATCTTAGGCAGGATGAACACTGAAGCTTTCTTT. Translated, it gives CAILGRMNTEAFF.

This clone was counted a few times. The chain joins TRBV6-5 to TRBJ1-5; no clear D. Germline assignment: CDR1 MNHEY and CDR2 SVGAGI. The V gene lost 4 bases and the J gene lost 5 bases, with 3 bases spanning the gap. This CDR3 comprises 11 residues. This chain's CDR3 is CASSFDQPQHF. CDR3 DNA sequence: TGTGCCAGCAGTTTCGATCAGCCCCAGCATTTT.

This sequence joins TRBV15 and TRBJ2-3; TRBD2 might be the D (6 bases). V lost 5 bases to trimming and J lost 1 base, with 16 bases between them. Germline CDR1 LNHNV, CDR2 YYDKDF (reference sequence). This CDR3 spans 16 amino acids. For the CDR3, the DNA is TGTGCCACCAGCTTCGCCGGCGGGGACCGCACAGATACGCAGTATTTT. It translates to CATSFAGGDRTDTQYF.

The CDR3 region is CASSFTGSYEQYF. For the CDR3, the DNA is TGTGCCAGCAGCTTCACGGGCTCCTACGAGCAGTACTTC. V is TRBV7-9 and J is TRBJ2-7; no reliable D call. Germline CDR1 is SEHNR and CDR2 is FQNEAQ (reference sequence). The V end lost 3 bases, the J end lost 0 bases, and 6 bases lay between the germline ends. The CDR3 contains 13 residues.

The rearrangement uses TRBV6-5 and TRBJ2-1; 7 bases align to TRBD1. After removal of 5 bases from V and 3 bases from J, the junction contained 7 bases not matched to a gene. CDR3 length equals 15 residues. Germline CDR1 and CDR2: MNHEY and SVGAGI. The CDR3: CASSRQGLGYNEQFF. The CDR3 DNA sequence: TGTGCCAGCAGTCGACAGGGTTTAGGCTACAATGAGCAGTTCTTC.

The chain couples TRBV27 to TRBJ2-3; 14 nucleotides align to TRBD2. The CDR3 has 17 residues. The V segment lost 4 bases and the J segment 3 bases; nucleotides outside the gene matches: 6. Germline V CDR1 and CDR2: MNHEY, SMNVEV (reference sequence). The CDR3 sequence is CASSSSGLAGGTDTQYF. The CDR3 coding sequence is TGTGCCAGCAGTTCCTCCGGACTAGCGGGGGGTACAGATACGCAGTATTTT.

The CDR3 coding sequence is TGTGCCAGCGGAAGGGAGGGGAAACAGCCCCAGCATTTT. It yields the protein CASGREGKQPQHF. The chain is built from TRBV7-9 and TRBJ1-5, with TRBD1 as a possible D gene (5 bases). The CDR3 extends over 13 amino acids. Trimming stripped 8 bases from V and 7 bases from J, with 15 bases between. Germline loops: CDR1 SEHNR, CDR2 FQNEAQ (reference sequence).

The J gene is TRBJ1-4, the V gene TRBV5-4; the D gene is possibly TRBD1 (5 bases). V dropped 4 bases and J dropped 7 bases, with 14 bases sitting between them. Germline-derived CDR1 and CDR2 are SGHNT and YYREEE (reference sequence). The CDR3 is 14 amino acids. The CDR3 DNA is TGTGCCAGCAGCCCTTCAGGGAGGGGTGAAAAACTGTTTTTT. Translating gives CASSPSGRGEKLFF.

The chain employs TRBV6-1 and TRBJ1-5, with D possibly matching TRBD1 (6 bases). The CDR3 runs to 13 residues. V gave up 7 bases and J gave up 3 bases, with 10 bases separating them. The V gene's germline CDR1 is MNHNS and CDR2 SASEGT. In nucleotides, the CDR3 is TGTGCCAGCAAAGGACAGTCCAATCAGCCCCAGCATTTT. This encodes CASKGQSNQPQHF.

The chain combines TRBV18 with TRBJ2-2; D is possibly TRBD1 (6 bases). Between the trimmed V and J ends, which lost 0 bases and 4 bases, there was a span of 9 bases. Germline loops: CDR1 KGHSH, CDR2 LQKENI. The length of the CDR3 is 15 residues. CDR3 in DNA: TGTGCCAGCTCACCACCCACAGGGCGCACCGGGGAGCTGTTTTTT. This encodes CASSPPTGRTGELFF. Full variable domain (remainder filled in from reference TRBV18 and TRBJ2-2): NAGVMQNPRHLVRRRGQEARLRCSPMKGHSHVYWYRQLPEEGLKFMVYLQKENIIDESGMPKERFSAEFPKEGPSILRIQQVVRGDSAAYFCASSPPTGRTGELFFGEGSRLTVL.

The CDR3 loop reads CASSITGPAVIDTDTQYF. The DNA for the CDR3 is TGTGCCAGTAGTATAACAGGGCCGGCTGTAATCGACACAGATACGCAGTATTTT. V is TRBV19 and J is TRBJ2-3; D possibly corresponds to TRBD1 (6 bases). Deletions cut 2 bases from V and 2 bases from J, with 20 bases between. The CDR3 consists of 18 residues. From germline, CDR1 is LNHDA and CDR2 SQIVND (reference sequence).

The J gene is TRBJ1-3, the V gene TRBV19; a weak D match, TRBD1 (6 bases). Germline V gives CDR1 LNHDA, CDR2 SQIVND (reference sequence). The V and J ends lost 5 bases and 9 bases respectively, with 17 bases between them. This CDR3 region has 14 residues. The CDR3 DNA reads TGTGCCAGTAGTTCCGCGGACAGTATCCGCACCATATATTTT. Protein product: CASSSADSIRTIYF.

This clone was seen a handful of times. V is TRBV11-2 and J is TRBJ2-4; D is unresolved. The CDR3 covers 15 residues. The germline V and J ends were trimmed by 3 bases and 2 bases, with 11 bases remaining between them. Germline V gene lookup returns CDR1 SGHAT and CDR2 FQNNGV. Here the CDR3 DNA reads TGTGCCAGCAGCTTTCTAGACTCTTCCAAAAACATTCAGTACTTC. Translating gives CASSFLDSSKNIQYF.

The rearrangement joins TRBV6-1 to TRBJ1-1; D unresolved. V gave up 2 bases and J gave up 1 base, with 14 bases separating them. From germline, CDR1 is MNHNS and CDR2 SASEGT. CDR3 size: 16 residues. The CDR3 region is CASSERGRRRNTEAFF. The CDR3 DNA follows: TGTGCCAGCAGTGAAAGAGGCAGACGGCGGAACACTGAAGCTTTCTTT.

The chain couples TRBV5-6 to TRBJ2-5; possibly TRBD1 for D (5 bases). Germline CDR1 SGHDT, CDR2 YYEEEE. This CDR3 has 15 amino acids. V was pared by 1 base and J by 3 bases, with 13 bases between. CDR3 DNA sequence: TGTGCCAGCAGCTTGTCAACGAAGGGGAAAGAGACCCAGTACTTC. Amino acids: CASSLSTKGKETQYF.

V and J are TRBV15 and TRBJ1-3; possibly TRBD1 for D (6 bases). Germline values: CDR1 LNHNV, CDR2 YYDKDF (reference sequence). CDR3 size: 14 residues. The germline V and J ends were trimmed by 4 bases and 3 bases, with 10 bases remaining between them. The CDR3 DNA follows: TGTGCCACCAGCATAAGGGGGAGTGGAAACACCATATATTTT. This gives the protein CATSIRGSGNTIYF.

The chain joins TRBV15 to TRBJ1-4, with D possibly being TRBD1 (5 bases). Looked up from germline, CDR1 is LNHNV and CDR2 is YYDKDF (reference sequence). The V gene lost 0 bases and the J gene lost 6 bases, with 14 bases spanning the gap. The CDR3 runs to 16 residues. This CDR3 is CATSREIQQVDEKLFF. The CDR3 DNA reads TGTGCCACCAGCAGAGAAATTCAACAGGTAGATGAAAAACTGTTTTTT.

The CDR3: CASSSWGTSGRETQYF. The CDR3 DNA is TGTGCCAGCAGTTCGTGGGGGACTAGCGGGAGGGAGACCCAGTACTTC. This chain uses TRBV28 with TRBJ2-5; 15 bases map to TRBD2. The germline gives CDR1 MDHEN, CDR2 SYDVKM. Germline trimming cut 4 bases from V and 5 bases from J; bases unmatched to any gene: 5. The CDR3 has 16 amino acids. Full variable domain (rest looked up from reference TRBV28 and TRBJ2-5): DVKVTQSSRYLVKRTGEKVFLECVQDMDHENMFWYRQDPGLGLRLIYFSYDVKMKEKGDIPEGYSVSREKKERFSLILESASTNQTSMYLCASSSWGTSGRETQYFGPGTRLLVL.

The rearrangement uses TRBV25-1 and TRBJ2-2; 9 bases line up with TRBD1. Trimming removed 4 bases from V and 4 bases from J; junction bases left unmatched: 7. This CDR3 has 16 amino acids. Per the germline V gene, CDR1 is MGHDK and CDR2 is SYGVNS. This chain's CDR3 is CASSAHRGPGTGELFF. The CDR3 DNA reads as TGTGCCAGCAGTGCCCACAGGGGGCCGGGCACCGGGGAGCTGTTTTTT.

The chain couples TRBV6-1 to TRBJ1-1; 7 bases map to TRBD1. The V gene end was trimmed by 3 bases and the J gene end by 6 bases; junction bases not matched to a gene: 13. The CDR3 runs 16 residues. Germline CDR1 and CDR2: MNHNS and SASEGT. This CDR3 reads CASSDHRGGREAEAFF. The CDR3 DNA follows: TGTGCCAGCAGTGACCACAGGGGTGGACGAGAGGCTGAAGCTTTCTTT.

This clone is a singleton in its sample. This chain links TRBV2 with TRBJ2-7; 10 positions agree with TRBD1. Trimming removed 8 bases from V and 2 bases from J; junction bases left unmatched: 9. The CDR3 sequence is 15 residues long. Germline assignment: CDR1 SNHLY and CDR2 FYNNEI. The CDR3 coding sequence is TGTGCCAGCGGCCGGGACAGGGGAGTCCCCTACGAGCAGTACTTC. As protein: CASGRDRGVPYEQYF. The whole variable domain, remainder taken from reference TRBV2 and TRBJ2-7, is EPEVTQTPSHQVTQMGQEVILRCVPISNHLYFYWYRQILGQKVEFLVSFYNNEISEKSEIFDDQFSVERPDGSNFTLKIRSTKLEDSAMYFCASGRDRGVPYEQYFGPGTRLTVT.

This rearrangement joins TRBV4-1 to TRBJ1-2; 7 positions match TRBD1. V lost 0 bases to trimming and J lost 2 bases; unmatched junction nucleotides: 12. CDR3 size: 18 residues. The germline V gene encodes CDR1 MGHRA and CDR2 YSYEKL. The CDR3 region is CASSQDRIRGGGNYGYTF. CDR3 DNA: TGCGCCAGCAGCCAAGATCGGATACGAGGGGGCGGAAACTATGGCTACACCTTC.

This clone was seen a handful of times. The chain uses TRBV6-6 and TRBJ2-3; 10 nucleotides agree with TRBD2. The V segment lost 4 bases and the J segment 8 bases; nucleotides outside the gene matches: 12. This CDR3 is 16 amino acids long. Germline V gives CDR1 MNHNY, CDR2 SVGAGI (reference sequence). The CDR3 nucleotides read TGTGCCAGCAGTTGGTCGGGAGCGGGGGGGCAAGTTACGCAGTATTTT. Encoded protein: CASSWSGAGGQVTQYF.

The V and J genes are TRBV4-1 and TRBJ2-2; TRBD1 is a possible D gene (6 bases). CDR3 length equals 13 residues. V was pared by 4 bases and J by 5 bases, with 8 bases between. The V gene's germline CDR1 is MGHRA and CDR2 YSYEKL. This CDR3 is CASSLQGTGELFF. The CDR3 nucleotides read TGCGCCAGCAGCCTCCAGGGGACCGGGGAGCTGTTTTTT.